A single sample is the source of the 21 T cell receptor beta chains below, sequenced in a study of shared clonotypes between healthy human individuals. Method: immunoSEQ multiplex PCR; TCRdb's copy keeps in-frame clones and lacks some. This sample has approximately 2,000,000 clones; just under 95% occur once, and the top ten carry approximately 0.4%. Specimen: naive CD4+ T cells from PBMCs. Described subset: CD45RA+ positively selected. Every receptor here comes from a man aged 18 to 35 in good health. Some clones in this sample may be carry-over from other donors' samples.

The CDR3 DNA reads TGCGCCAGCAGCCAAGTTGTAGGAAAGGGCTACGAGCAGTACTTC. Protein sequence: CASSQVVGKGYEQYF. This sequence joins TRBV4-1 and TRBJ2-7, with D unclear. CDR1 and CDR2 (germline): MGHRA, YSYEKL. V shed 1 base and J shed 3 bases, with 13 bases lying between them. The CDR3 has 15 amino acids.

As regards this clone: Within the sample, other DNA sequences also encode this same CDR3. V is TRBV2 and J is TRBJ2-1; 13 nucleotides line up with TRBD2. V lost 4 bases and J lost 3; bases outside the gene matches: 0. The CDR3 spans 15 residues. Germline V gene data show CDR1 as SNHLY and CDR2 as FYNNEI. CDR3 in amino acids: CASSGLAGGYNEQFF. In nucleotides, the CDR3 is TGTGCCAGCAGTGGACTAGCGGGGGGCTACAATGAGCAGTTCTTC.

The chain recombines TRBV25-1 with TRBJ1-2; 7 bases are shared with TRBD1. V trimming: 3 bases; J trimming: 1 base; junction bases outside the gene matches: 8. The CDR3 runs to 16 residues. Germline loops: CDR1 MGHDK, CDR2 SYGVNS. This CDR3 is CASSDPRAGGNYGYTF. CDR3 in DNA: TGTGCCAGCAGTGACCCCCGGGCAGGGGGTAACTATGGCTACACCTTC.

The gene calls are TRBV28 and TRBJ1-5, with D tentatively TRBD1 (6 bases). Between the trimmed V and J ends, which lost 3 bases and 7 bases, there was a span of 16 bases. The germline gives CDR1 MDHEN, CDR2 SYDVKM. There are 15 residues in the CDR3. CDR3 DNA: TGTGCCAGCAGTTTGATTTTAGGGGGGGGACAGCCCCAGCATTTT. It translates to CASSLILGGGQPQHF.

CDR3 bases: TGTGCCAGCAGTTTTGGGATCCGCTCTGGGGCCAACGTCCTGACTTTC. It specifies CASSFGIRSGANVLTF. The V and J genes are TRBV28 and TRBJ2-6; no reliable D call. Between the trimmed V and J ends, which lost 3 bases and 0 bases, there was a span of 9 bases. The CDR3 runs 16 residues. CDR1 and CDR2 (germline): MDHEN, SYDVKM.

The V call is TRBV6-1, the J call TRBJ1-2, with a tentative D call TRBD1 (5 bases). The CDR3 extends over 15 amino acids. Germline CDR1 is MNHNS and CDR2 is SASEGT. Trimming took 5 bases from V and 3 from J, leaving 16 bases between them. The CDR3 DNA is TGTGCCAGCAGTCAAGAACGGGCAGGGTACTATGGCTACACCTTC. Amino acid sequence: CASSQERAGYYGYTF.

The rearrangement links TRBV28 to TRBJ2-4; D call uncertain. Germline V CDR1 and CDR2: MDHEN, SYDVKM. V dropped 1 base and J dropped 0 bases, with 13 bases sitting between them. This CDR3 has 17 residues. The CDR3 region has the DNA TGTGCCAGCAGTTTATTAAGGACGGTAATAGCCAAAAACATTCAGTACTTC. This sequence encodes CASSLLRTVIAKNIQYF.

The J gene is TRBJ1-1, the V gene TRBV7-9; no clear D gene. Germline CDR1 is SEHNR and CDR2 is FQNEAQ (reference sequence). V lost 5 bases to trimming and J lost 5 bases, with 21 bases between them. The CDR3 sequence is 16 residues long. The DNA of the CDR3 is TGTGCCAGCAGCCTAAGGCGGACGGGCCTGGAGACTGAAGCTTTCTTT. Translating it yields CASSLRRTGLETEAFF.

The V gene is TRBV9, the J gene TRBJ2-1; D could derive from TRBD1 or TRBD2 (5 bases each). The germline CDR1 and CDR2 sequences are SGDLS and YYNGEE. Trimming left V 5 bases short and J 2 bases short, with 14 bases between. There are 15 residues in the CDR3. This CDR3 is CASSSNPGPYNEQFF. The CDR3 nucleotides are TGTGCCAGCAGTAGCAATCCGGGACCCTACAATGAGCAGTTCTTC.

With respect to this clone: This specimen includes other DNA sequences encoding the same CDR3. The J gene is TRBJ2-5, the V gene TRBV7-9; weak D call: TRBD2 (5 bases). The V gene's germline CDR1 is SEHNR and CDR2 FQNEAQ (reference sequence). The CDR3 runs 12 residues. The germline V and J ends were trimmed by 6 bases and 5 bases, with 10 bases remaining between them. The CDR3 nucleotides read TGTGCCAGCAGTTGGGGAGAGGAGACCCAGTACTTC. Its protein is CASSWGEETQYF.

The chain has TRBV5-4 and TRBJ2-1; TRBD2 matches at 9 bases. Trimming at V came to 0 bases and at J to 6 bases, leaving 4 bases not matched to a gene. The CDR3 extends over 15 amino acids. The germline V gene encodes CDR1 SGHNT and CDR2 YYREEE (reference sequence). The CDR3 protein is CASSLVAGVRNEQFF. CDR3 coding DNA: TGTGCCAGCAGCTTGGTAGCGGGAGTACGCAATGAGCAGTTCTTC.

The chain links TRBV28 to TRBJ2-1, with D unclear. Per the germline V gene, CDR1 is MDHEN and CDR2 is SYDVKM. This CDR3 has 16 residues. V was shortened by 7 bases and J by 4 bases, with 20 bases between the two germline ends. CDR3 loop: CASTSSDAAGYNEQFF. CDR3 nucleotide sequence: TGTGCCAGCACCTCAAGCGACGCGGCCGGTTACAATGAGCAGTTCTTC. The entire variable domain, with the rest obtained from reference TRBV28 and TRBJ2-1, is as follows: DVKVTQSSRYLVKRTGEKVFLECVQDMDHENMFWYRQDPGLGLRLIYFSYDVKMKEKGDIPEGYSVSREKKERFSLILESASTNQTSMYLCASTSSDAAGYNEQFFGPGTRLTVL.

Remarks on this clone: Other DNA sequences in this specimen translate into the identical CDR3. V usage is TRBV28 and J usage is TRBJ1-1; TRBD1 aligns across 7 bases. CDR3 size: 14 residues. Losses at the gene ends were 4 bases for V and 1 base for J; bases not matched to a gene: 3. Germline V gene sequence: CDR1 MDHEN, CDR2 SYDVKM. The CDR3 coding sequence is TGTGCCAGCAGTTCCACAGGGGAGAACACTGAAGCTTTCTTT. Its translation: CASSSTGENTEAFF.

The genes are TRBV29-1 and TRBJ1-2; possibly TRBD1 for D (6 bases). With 7 bases removed from V and 2 bases from J, the gap between germline ends came to 14 bases. Per the germline V gene, CDR1 is SQVTM and CDR2 is ANQGSEA. CDR3 length: 13 residues. Here the CDR3 DNA reads TGCAGCGCAACGACGGGGGCGAACTATGGCTACACCTTC. This sequence encodes CSATTGANYGYTF.

This chain uses TRBV2 with TRBJ2-1; a possible D gene is TRBD1 (5 bases). The ends were cut back, 8 bases at V and 7 bases at J, with 12 bases in the middle. Per the germline V gene, CDR1 is SNHLY and CDR2 is FYNNEI. The CDR3 loop spans 12 amino acids. The CDR3 sequence is CASRQLGNEQFF. CDR3 sequence (DNA): TGTGCCAGCCGACAGTTAGGGAATGAGCAGTTCTTC.

J is TRBJ2-1 and V is TRBV7-9; TRBD2 might be the D (6 bases). The CDR3 is 16 amino acids. Germline V gene data show CDR1 as SEHNR and CDR2 as FQNEAQ (reference sequence). Trimming took off 1 base at V and 2 bases at J, with 12 bases between the two ends. The CDR3 region has the DNA TGTGCCAGCAGCTTAGGCGGACTAACCCCCTACAATGAGCAGTTCTTC. It is translated as CASSLGGLTPYNEQFF.

The chain uses TRBV7-6 and TRBJ2-1; tentatively, D is TRBD1 or TRBD2 (6 bases each). The CDR3 extends over 17 amino acids. Germline CDR1 reads SGHVS; CDR2 reads FNYEAQ. Trimming took 1 base from V and 2 from J, leaving 15 bases between them. The CDR3 sequence is CASSLDGGRGAYNEQFF. The CDR3 DNA reads TGTGCCAGCAGCTTAGATGGGGGGCGGGGTGCCTACAATGAGCAGTTCTTC.

The rearrangement joins TRBV5-4 to TRBJ1-4, with a tentative D call TRBD1 (5 bases). CDR3 size: 16 residues. Germline CDR1 and CDR2: SGHNT and YYREEE (reference sequence). Trimming removed 4 bases from V and 0 bases from J, with 13 bases in between. CDR3: CASSLGTAATNEKLFF. CDR3 nucleotides: TGTGCCAGCAGCCTCGGGACCGCTGCAACTAATGAAAAACTGTTTTTT.

This rearrangement joins TRBV6-5 to TRBJ1-2, with a possible D match to TRBD1 (6 bases). Trimming removed 0 bases from V and 7 bases from J, with 15 bases in between. The germline V gene encodes CDR1 MNHEY and CDR2 SVGAGI. The CDR3 sequence is 15 residues long. The CDR3 loop is CASSYSWQGGVGYTF. The CDR3 region has the DNA TGTGCCAGCAGTTACTCTTGGCAAGGGGGAGTTGGCTACACCTTC.

The chain recombines TRBV18 with TRBJ1-2, with TRBD1 matching over 7 bases. Germline lookup yields CDR1 KGHSH and CDR2 LQKENI. The CDR3 consists of 15 residues. Trimming at V came to 3 bases and at J to 1 base, leaving 5 bases not matched to a gene. The DNA of the CDR3 is TGTGCCAGCTCACCGGCAGGGGGAGGTAACTATGGCTACACCTTC. Encoded protein: CASSPAGGGNYGYTF.

The gene calls are TRBV6-6 and TRBJ2-1, with D hard to call. CDR3 length equals 13 residues. The germline V gene encodes CDR1 MNHNY and CDR2 SVGAGI (reference sequence). Trimming removed 7 bases from V and 7 bases from J, with 14 bases in between. CDR3 DNA: TGTGCCAGCAAGGAGCGTCAAGCGAATGAGCAGTTCTTC. This codes for CASKERQANEQFF.